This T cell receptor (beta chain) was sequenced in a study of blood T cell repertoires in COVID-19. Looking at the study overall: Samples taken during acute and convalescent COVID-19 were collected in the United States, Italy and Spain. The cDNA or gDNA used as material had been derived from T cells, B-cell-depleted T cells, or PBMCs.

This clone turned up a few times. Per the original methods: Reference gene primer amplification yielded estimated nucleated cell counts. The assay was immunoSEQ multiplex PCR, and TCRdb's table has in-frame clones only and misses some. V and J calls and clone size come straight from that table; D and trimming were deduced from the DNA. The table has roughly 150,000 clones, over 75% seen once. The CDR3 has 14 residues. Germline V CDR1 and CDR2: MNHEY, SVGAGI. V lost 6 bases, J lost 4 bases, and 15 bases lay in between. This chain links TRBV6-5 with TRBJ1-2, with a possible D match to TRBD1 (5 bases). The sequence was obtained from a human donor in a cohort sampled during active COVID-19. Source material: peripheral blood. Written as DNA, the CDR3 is TGTGCCAGCAGGCCCCTCCAGGGTCCCTATGGCTACACCTTC. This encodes CASRPLQGPYGYTF.